The 23 T cell receptor beta chains in this list originate from one sample, sequenced in a study of T-cell memory formation after mild COVID-19. TCRdb recomputed calls from the 5' RACE reads with MiXCR, one row per CDR3 protein. The profile shows some 320,000 distinct CDR3 sequences, 14% of them singletons. Source material: PBMCs or a T cell subset sorted from them (not recorded which). Receptors originate from a young man who had mild COVID-19 (a few samples of this study predate the infection). Cell type and time point are not known.

This clonotype was detected many times. J is TRBJ2-1 and V is TRBV5-1, with D maybe TRBD1 (5 bases). CDR1 is SGHRS and CDR2 is YFSETQ in the germline V gene. Trimming stripped 6 bases from V and 9 bases from J, with 13 bases between. This CDR3 contains 12 residues. CDR3 amino acids: CASTPGSGEQFF. DNA of the CDR3: TGCGCCAGCACCCCAGGGTCGGGTGAGCAGTTCTTC.

There are many counts of this clonotype. This chain links TRBV4-2 with TRBJ2-3; D call uncertain. V was pared by 0 bases and J by 1 base, with 5 bases between. The CDR3 runs to 14 residues. Germline V gene lookup returns CDR1 LGHNA and CDR2 YNFKEQ. DNA of the CDR3: TGTGCCAGCAGCCAAGAACTCGGCACAGATACGCAGTATTTT. Protein product: CASSQELGTDTQYF.

This clonotype came up a few times. V usage is TRBV18 and J usage is TRBJ2-3; TRBD1 or TRBD2 may be the D gene (6 bases each). The V gene lost 11 bases and the J gene lost 1 base, with 19 bases spanning the gap. CDR1 and CDR2 from the germline V gene are KGHSH and LQKENI. This CDR3 is built from 15 residues. The CDR3 loop is CAGCTNGGCTDTQYF. In DNA, the CDR3 is TGTGCCGGATGCACGAACGGGGGCTGCACAGATACGCAGTATTTT.

The chain employs TRBV20-1 and TRBJ2-3; D not certain. The germline V gene encodes CDR1 DFQATT and CDR2 SNEGSKA (reference sequence). There are 12 residues in the CDR3. V was shortened by 5 bases and J by 2 bases, with 8 bases between the two germline ends. Here the CDR3 DNA reads TGCAGTGCTGTCTGGACCACAGATACGCAGTATTTT. Translated, it gives CSAVWTTDTQYF.

This clonotype appeared a few times. CDR3 sequence reads: CASSQGSSQGYEQYF. CDR3 coding DNA: TGCGCCAGCAGCCAAGGTTCCTCACAGGGCTACGAGCAGTACTTC. The chain has TRBV4-1 and TRBJ2-7; perhaps TRBD1 as D (6 bases). Per germline, CDR1 MGHRA and CDR2 YSYEKL. V was pared by 1 base and J by 3 bases, with 13 bases between. This CDR3 is 15 amino acids long.

This clonotype has only a few counts. CDR3: CASSYSGQGVQPQHF. The CDR3, as DNA: TGTGCCAGCAGTTACTCGGGACAGGGTGTACAGCCCCAGCATTTT. The chain recombines TRBV6-5 with TRBJ1-5; 9 positions match TRBD1. The germline V gene has CDR1 MNHEY and CDR2 SVGAGI. Trimming cost V 0 bases and J 7 bases; bases outside gene matches: 4. CDR3 size: 15 residues.

This clonotype appeared many times. The genes are TRBV20-1 and TRBJ2-7; perhaps TRBD2 as D (5 bases). CDR3 size: 14 residues. Germline CDR1 reads DFQATT; CDR2 reads SNEGSKA (reference sequence). The V and J ends lost 4 bases and 4 bases respectively, with 17 bases between them. This CDR3 is CSATAPGVGYEQYV. The CDR3 nucleotides read TGCAGTGCTACCGCTCCCGGGGTCGGATACGAGCAGTACGTC.

This clonotype has just a few counts. The chain recombines TRBV12-3 or TRBV12-4 with TRBJ1-6; weak D call: TRBD1 (5 bases). CDR3 length: 15 residues. Trimming cost V 1 base and J 9 bases, with 13 bases left between them. CDR3 loop: CASSLGLAGTSPLHF. In DNA form, the CDR3 reads TGTGCCAGCAGTTTAGGGCTAGCAGGGACTTCACCCCTCCACTTT.

This clonotype was counted between two and nine times. The genes are TRBV4-3 and TRBJ2-1; 8 bases line up with TRBD2. V shed 0 bases and J 4 bases; nucleotides not matched to a gene: 11. Germline CDR1 and CDR2: LGHNA and YSLEER. CDR3 length: 18 residues. CDR3 sequence (DNA): TGCGCCAGCAGCCAAGAGAGGTGGCCGCGGGGGGATTACAATGAGCAGTTCTTC. Translated, it gives CASSQERWPRGDYNEQFF.

This chain connects TRBV6-5 to TRBJ1-2; 8 positions match TRBD1. With V trimmed by 6 bases and J by 4 bases, 4 bases remained unmatched. The germline gives CDR1 MNHEY, CDR2 SVGAGI. The CDR3 spans 13 residues. CDR3 nucleotide sequence: TGTGCCAGCAGCGCGGGACAGGTCTATGGCTACACCTTC. It translates to CASSAGQVYGYTF.

This clonotype was counted only a few times. The V and J genes are TRBV6-6 and TRBJ2-3; TRBD2 might be the D (5 bases). Between the trimmed V and J ends, which lost 6 bases and 4 bases, there was a span of 11 bases. This CDR3 is 13 amino acids long. From germline, CDR1 is MNHNY and CDR2 SVGAGI (reference sequence). CDR3 DNA sequence: TGTGCCAGCAGCGTACTAGTTTCAGATACGCAGTATTTT. It codes for CASSVLVSDTQYF.

This clonotype appeared a few times. The chain recombines TRBV7-9 with TRBJ2-7, with TRBD1 identical over 10 bases. CDR3 length equals 16 residues. V was clipped by 5 bases and J by 0 bases; unmatched bases: 7. Germline assignment: CDR1 SEHNR and CDR2 FQNEAQ (reference sequence). This CDR3 is CASSTTGTGASYEQYF. For the CDR3, the DNA is TGTGCCAGCAGCACGACCGGGACAGGGGCCTCCTACGAGCAGTACTTC.

A few counts support this clonotype. This chain connects TRBV6-5 to TRBJ1-6, with 10 positions matching TRBD1. The CDR3 contains 16 residues. Per germline, CDR1 MNHEY and CDR2 SVGAGI. V lost 6 bases and J lost 1; bases outside the gene matches: 3. The CDR3, as DNA: TGTGCCAGCAGACGGACAGGGGGATCCTATAATTCACCCCTCCACTTT. Protein: CASRRTGGSYNSPLHF.

This chain uses TRBV6-2 or TRBV6-3 with TRBJ2-7; D is unclear. CDR1 is MNHEY, CDR2 SVGEGT, per germline. CDR3 length: 13 residues. Trimming shortened V by 5 bases and J by 0 bases, and 8 bases separated the two germline ends. CDR3 sequence reads: CASSDIGSYEQYF. The CDR3 region has the DNA TGTGCCAGCAGTGACATCGGCTCCTACGAGCAGTACTTC.

The chain employs TRBV7-3 and TRBJ2-3; 8 nucleotides match TRBD1. J gave up 8 bases and V 0 bases, and 7 bases lay outside the gene matches. Germline CDR1 SGHTA, CDR2 FQGTGA. The length of the CDR3 is 15 residues. The CDR3 DNA reads as TGTGCCAGCAGCTTAACCGACAGGGGAGAGCGTACGCAGTATTTT. It specifies CASSLTDRGERTQYF.

This clonotype was detected only a few times. The chain employs TRBV6-6 and TRBJ2-4; D gene unclear. This CDR3 is built from 12 residues. Germline CDR1 is MNHNY and CDR2 is SVGAGI (reference sequence). Trimming left V 4 bases short and J 7 bases short, with 8 bases between. The CDR3 DNA is TGTGCCAGCAGTTCCCAAGGGAACATTCAGTACTTC. This encodes CASSSQGNIQYF.

This clonotype was seen only a few times. The DNA for the CDR3 is TGTGCCAGCAGCTTAAGCCCGCAGGGGGATACGCAGTATTTT. Amino acids: CASSLSPQGDTQYF. V gene TRBV7-3 combines with J gene TRBJ2-3; D may be TRBD1 (6 bases). CDR1 and CDR2 (germline): SGHTA, FQGTGA. CDR3 size: 14 residues. The V and J ends lost 1 base and 6 bases respectively, with 11 bases between them.

The rearrangement joins TRBV15 to TRBJ2-4, with TRBD1 identical over 8 bases. Germline V gives CDR1 LNHNV, CDR2 YYDKDF (reference sequence). This CDR3 is 17 amino acids long. Trimming cost V 3 bases and J 0 bases; bases outside gene matches: 7. The CDR3 bases are TGTGCCACCAGCAGCCAGCCCGGGACAGGAGCCAAAAACATTCAGTACTTC. This codes for CATSSQPGTGAKNIQYF. The full variable domain, with the rest looked up from reference TRBV15 and TRBJ2-4, is DAMVIQNPRYQVTQFGKPVTLSCSQTLNHNVMYWYQQKSSQAPKLLFHYYDKDFNNEADTPDNFQSRRPNTSFCFLDIRSPGLGDTAMYLCATSSQPGTGAKNIQYFGAGTRLSVL.

This clonotype appeared a few times. The V and J genes are TRBV5-1 and TRBJ2-5, with D perhaps being TRBD1 or TRBD2 (7 bases each). Trimming removed 6 bases from V and 4 bases from J, with 25 bases in between. The CDR3 sequence is 17 residues long. Germline V gene sequence: CDR1 SGHRS, CDR2 YFSETQ. The CDR3 protein is CASIGGIRTGLAETQYF. The CDR3 nucleotides read TGCGCCAGCATCGGGGGGATAAGGACAGGTCTTGCAGAGACCCAGTACTTC.

The chain joins TRBV29-1 to TRBJ1-5; 8 nucleotides align to TRBD1. Trimming at V came to 6 bases and at J to 3 bases, leaving 7 bases not matched to a gene. CDR1 SQVTM and CDR2 ANQGSEA come from the germline V gene. The CDR3 is 14 amino acids. The CDR3 DNA reads as TGCAGCGTGGGGGGGGACAGGTACAATCAGCCCCAGCATTTT. Translation gives CSVGGDRYNQPQHF.

This clonotype occurred a few times. The chain couples TRBV5-1 to TRBJ2-1, with D possibly matching TRBD2 (5 bases). The CDR3 totals 14 residues. Looked up from germline, CDR1 is SGHRS and CDR2 is YFSETQ. V was trimmed by 0 bases and J by 6 bases, leaving 10 bases between them. CDR3 DNA: TGCGCCAGCAGCTTGGTTCTAGCTGGCAATGAGCAGTTCTTC. Encoded protein: CASSLVLAGNEQFF.

The J gene is TRBJ2-1, the V gene TRBV5-1; 11 nucleotides match TRBD2. The CDR3 is 16 residues long. Germline lookup yields CDR1 SGHRS and CDR2 YFSETQ. The junction had 3 bases not matched to a gene; V was cut back by 0 bases and J by 4 bases. This CDR3 reads CASSLVGTSGYNEQFF. CDR3 DNA sequence: TGCGCCAGCAGCTTGGTCGGGACTAGCGGTTACAATGAGCAGTTCTTC. The full variable domain, in which reference TRBV5-1 and TRBJ2-1 provide the parts outside the CDR3, is KAGVTQTPRYLIKTRGQQVTLSCSPISGHRSVSWYQQTPGQGLQFLFEYFSETQRNKGNFPGRFSGRQFSNSRSEMNVSTLELGDSALYLCASSLVGTSGYNEQFFGPGTRLTVL.

This clonotype has more than one count but fewer than ten. The rearrangement uses TRBV20-1 and TRBJ2-7; 9 nucleotides align to TRBD1. There are 13 residues in the CDR3. The V and J ends lost 3 bases and 5 bases, in that order; junction bases with no gene match: 5. Germline V CDR1 and CDR2: DFQATT, SNEGSKA (reference sequence). DNA of the CDR3: TGCAGTGCTAGCCGGGACAGGGCGGACGAGCAGTACTTC. Protein sequence: CSASRDRADEQYF.